Below, 30 T cell receptor beta chains from the same sample are listed, as sequenced in a study of T cells in Graves' hyperthyroidism and ophthalmopathy. The source material, RNA transcripts, was used to amplify TCR beta CDR3 regions. During a first-round RT-PCR of the TCR CDR3, the HTBI primer set was used. TCRdb used MiXCR to reprocess the multiplex PCR reads, holding one entry per CDR3 protein. The table includes fewer than 550,000 distinct CDR3 sequences, around 22% detected once. The sample taken for sequencing was blood. Receptor source: a woman aged 25-40 years with Graves' ophthalmopathy.

In its sample, this clonotype was seen a few times. The rearrangement links TRBV12-3 or TRBV12-4 to TRBJ1-2; maybe TRBD1 (6 bases). This CDR3 comprises 13 residues. Deletions cut 8 bases from V and 8 bases from J, with 18 bases between. CDR3 sequence reads: CASGVQGAIGYTF. The CDR3 bases are TGTGCCAGCGGAGTACAGGGAGCCATCGGCTACACCTTC.

This clonotype has just one count. The rearrangement uses TRBV7-9 and TRBJ2-7, with D perhaps assigned TRBD1 or TRBD2 (6 bases each). CDR3 length: 13 amino acids. Trimming took 5 bases from V and 12 from J, leaving 20 bases between them. CDR1 is SEHNR and CDR2 is FQNEAQ in the germline V gene (reference sequence). The DNA for the CDR3 is TGTGCCAGCAGCCAAAGAGCGGGCGGACAGATGTACTTC. Amino acids: CASSQRAGGQMYF.

The rearrangement joins TRBV2 to TRBJ2-7; 8 bases are shared with TRBD2. The V gene end was trimmed by 6 bases and the J gene end by 3 bases; junction bases not matched to a gene: 4. Germline V gives CDR1 SNHLY, CDR2 FYNNEI. The length of the CDR3 is 13 residues. CDR3 bases: TGTGCCAGCAGACGGGAGGGCGGCTACGAGCAGTACTTC. It translates to CASRREGGYEQYF.

Within the sample, this clonotype is medium-sized (0.01 to 0.1%). V is TRBV6-2 or TRBV6-3 and J is TRBJ1-1; D may be TRBD1 (5 bases). In germline, CDR1 is MNHEY, CDR2 SVGEGT. Trimming left V 4 bases short and J 1 base short, with 7 bases between. The CDR3 totals 13 residues. Here the CDR3 DNA reads TGTGCCAGCAGTTTAACAGGGAACACTGAAGCTTTCTTT. Protein: CASSLTGNTEAFF.

This clonotype was observed many times. The chain has TRBV9 and TRBJ2-7, with TRBD2 identical over 8 bases. This CDR3 is built from 16 residues. Looked up from germline, CDR1 is SGDLS and CDR2 is YYNGEE. The trim removed 0 bases at V and 5 bases at J, leaving 10 bases unmatched. DNA of the CDR3: TGTGCCAGCAGCGTAGCTACGGGCGGGGGGCACAACGAGCAGTACTTC. Protein product: CASSVATGGGHNEQYF.

The sample holds many counts of this clonotype. This chain connects TRBV27 to TRBJ2-6; D gene uncertain. Looked up from germline, CDR1 is MNHEY and CDR2 is SMNVEV (reference sequence). V lost 8 bases, J lost 1 base, and 3 bases lay in between. CDR3 length equals 12 residues. DNA for the CDR3: TGTGCCAGCCTGTCTGGGGCCAACGTCCTGACTTTC. It translates to CASLSGANVLTF.

This clonotype occurred many times. This chain links TRBV6-1 with TRBJ1-2; no firm D call. The CDR3 spans 15 residues. The germline gives CDR1 MNHNS, CDR2 SASEGT. Trimming took 3 bases from V and 5 from J, leaving 16 bases between them. This chain's CDR3 is CASSEVGVLTYGYTF. For the CDR3, the DNA is TGTGCCAGCAGTGAGGTGGGCGTTCTAACGTATGGCTACACCTTC.

This clonotype was picked up a small number of times. The genes are TRBV27 and TRBJ1-5; no reliable D call. V was trimmed by 1 base and J by 3 bases, leaving 7 bases between them. Germline V CDR1 and CDR2: MNHEY, SMNVEV (reference sequence). CDR3 size: 14 residues. The CDR3 nucleotides are TGTGCCAGCAGTTTATACCCCCTCAATCAGCCCCAGCATTTT. Amino acid sequence: CASSLYPLNQPQHF.

This clonotype was observed at least ten times. The J gene is TRBJ1-2, the V gene TRBV27; D unresolved. V lost 6 bases and J lost 8, with 16 bases in between. Looked up from germline, CDR1 is MNHEY and CDR2 is SMNVEV (reference sequence). This CDR3 region has 13 residues. CDR3 protein: CASSLRSIGGYTF. CDR3 in DNA: TGTGCCAGCAGCCTAAGGTCCATTGGCGGCTACACCTTC.

With respect to this clonotype: This sequence may be a read error, since a much larger clone differs from it by one base. The V gene is TRBV27, the J gene TRBJ2-7; 8 nucleotides match TRBD1. Germline CDR1 and CDR2: MNHEY and SMNVEV (reference sequence). This CDR3 region has 14 residues. The CDR3 DNA sequence: TGTGCCTGCAGTTTATCGACAGGGGCCTTCGAGCAGTACTTC. It yields the protein CACSLSTGAFEQYF.

This clonotype was seen ten or more times. The rearrangement uses TRBV6-2 or TRBV6-3 and TRBJ1-2; a possible D gene is TRBD1 (5 bases). The germline V gene has CDR1 MNHEY and CDR2 SVGEGT. Trimming took off 2 bases at V and 5 bases at J, with 12 bases between the two ends. CDR3 length: 14 residues. CDR3 amino acids: CASSYAGRDYGYTF. CDR3 nucleotide sequence: TGTGCCAGCAGTTACGCAGGGCGAGATTATGGCTACACCTTC.

This clonotype was counted at least ten times. The chain recombines TRBV20-1 with TRBJ2-5; D unresolved. Germline V gene data show CDR1 as DFQATT and CDR2 as SNEGSKA (reference sequence). CDR3 length equals 15 residues. The V and J ends lost 6 bases and 0 bases respectively, with 17 bases between them. CDR3 residues: CSAPPSDQYQETQYF. DNA of the CDR3: TGCAGTGCCCCCCCAAGCGACCAGTACCAAGAGACCCAGTACTTC.

At least ten counts were recorded for this clonotype. This sequence joins TRBV12-3 or TRBV12-4 and TRBJ1-2, with 7 nucleotides matching TRBD1. The V and J ends lost 7 bases and 4 bases, in that order; junction bases with no gene match: 6. The CDR3 has 13 amino acids. CDR3 amino acids: CASTLSGGYGYTF. As DNA, the CDR3 is TGTGCCAGCACTCTCTCAGGGGGCTATGGCTACACCTTC.

As to this clonotype: Compared with germline, one end of the junction differs, possibly owing to a read error. V and J are TRBV20-1 and TRBJ2-7; 9 nucleotides match TRBD1. Germline V gene lookup returns CDR1 DFQATT and CDR2 SNEGSKA (reference sequence). The CDR3 has 14 amino acids. The CDR3 coding sequence is TGCATTGCTAGTGGGACAGGGTCTTCCTACGAGCAGTACTTC. It translates to CIASGTGSSYEQYF.

About this clonotype: Just one base apart from a much larger clone, this may be a read error. This chain joins TRBV15 and TRBJ1-5; 9 bases are a match to TRBD1. Germline values: CDR1 LNHNV, CDR2 YYDKDF (reference sequence). The trim removed 2 bases at V and 7 bases at J, leaving 12 bases unmatched. The CDR3 loop spans 17 amino acids. The CDR3 spells CATSRYSGGTGQQPQHF. The CDR3 DNA reads TGTGCCACCAGCAGATATTCCGGTGGGACAGGGCAACAGCCCCAGCATTTT.

This clonotype was counted ten times or more. V is TRBV29-1 and J is TRBJ1-5; D ambiguous. Germline CDR1 is SQVTM and CDR2 is ANQGSEA. V gave up 0 bases and J gave up 7 bases, with 7 bases separating them. The CDR3 sequence is 12 residues long. This chain's CDR3 is CSVEEIGQPQHF. For the CDR3, the DNA is TGCAGCGTTGAAGAGATCGGGCAGCCCCAGCATTTT.

CDR3 in amino acids: CASSLDQGARQPQHF. The DNA for the CDR3 is TGTGCCAGCAGTTTAGATCAGGGGGCGCGTCAGCCCCAGCATTTT. This chain connects TRBV6-5 to TRBJ1-5; the match to TRBD1 covers 8 bases. The J segment lost 6 bases and the V segment lost 4 bases, leaving 8 bases of the junction unmatched. CDR3 length: 15 amino acids. Germline V gene lookup returns CDR1 MNHEY and CDR2 SVGAGI.

Many counts were recorded for this clonotype. The chain uses TRBV5-1 and TRBJ1-5; maybe TRBD1 (6 bases). V gave up 1 base and J gave up 3 bases, with 11 bases separating them. This CDR3 has 15 amino acids. Per germline, CDR1 SGHRS and CDR2 YFSETQ. The DNA of the CDR3 is TGCGCCAGCAGCTTGACAGGGTCCTTCAATCAGCCCCAGCATTTT. Protein product: CASSLTGSFNQPQHF. Combining the CDR3 with reference TRBV5-1 and TRBJ1-5 gives the whole variable domain KAGVTQTPRYLIKTRGQQVTLSCSPISGHRSVSWYQQTPGQGLQFLFEYFSETQRNKGNFPGRFSGRQFSNSRSEMNVSTLELGDSALYLCASSLTGSFNQPQHFGDGTRLSIL.

The table lists this clonotype with many counts. This chain links TRBV6-5 with TRBJ2-7; 10 nucleotides line up with TRBD1. The CDR3 extends over 15 amino acids. In germline, CDR1 is MNHEY, CDR2 SVGAGI. The V and J ends lost 4 bases and 4 bases, in that order; junction bases with no gene match: 7. The DNA for the CDR3 is TGTGCCAGCAGTTTACCCGGGACAGGGGCTTACGAGCAGTACTTC. Translating gives CASSLPGTGAYEQYF.

At least ten counts were recorded for this clonotype. This chain connects TRBV28 to TRBJ1-5, with D unclear. Germline V CDR1 and CDR2: MDHEN, SYDVKM. The V end was cut by 6 bases, the J end by 9 bases, with 15 bases between. The CDR3 extends over 13 amino acids. In DNA form, the CDR3 reads TGTGCCAGCAGACCGCCGATCTGGACGCCCCAGCATTTT. Its translation: CASRPPIWTPQHF.

This clonotype has a count of ten or more. This chain joins TRBV6-1 and TRBJ2-7, with 9 bases matching TRBD2. The CDR3 is 15 residues long. Losses at the gene ends were 6 bases for V and 4 bases for J; bases not matched to a gene: 10. Germline CDR1 reads MNHNS; CDR2 reads SASEGT. In DNA, the CDR3 is TGTGCCAGCAGCCCACTTAGCGGGGGAGGTTACGAGCAGTACTTC. Its translation: CASSPLSGGGYEQYF.

This rearrangement joins TRBV12-3 or TRBV12-4 to TRBJ1-3, with TRBD1 matching over 11 bases. V shed 7 bases and J 0 bases; nucleotides not matched to a gene: 8. There are 17 residues in the CDR3. The CDR3 DNA is TGTGCCAGCACCGGGACAGGGGGATCTATCTCTGGAAACACCATATATTTT. Translated: CASTGTGGSISGNTIYF.

Remarks on this clonotype: A much larger clone differs from this one at a single base, so this may be a read error. J is TRBJ2-2 and V is TRBV18; 8 bases match TRBD2. In germline, CDR1 is KGHSH, CDR2 LQKENI. This CDR3 spans 17 amino acids. This CDR3 is CASSPQASGSNTEELFF. CDR3 nucleotide sequence: TGTGCCAGCTCACCACAGGCTAGCGGGTCGAACACCGAGGAGCTGTTTTTT.

The chain couples TRBV30 to TRBJ1-5, with 7 bases that match TRBD1. The CDR3 runs to 14 residues. The J segment lost 7 bases and the V segment lost 1 base, leaving 7 bases of the junction unmatched. Per germline, CDR1 GTSNPN and CDR2 SVGIG (reference sequence). CDR3 DNA: TGTGCCTGGAGTGCCCGGGCAGGGGGGCAGCCCCAGCATTTT. Amino acids: CAWSARAGGQPQHF.

This clonotype was seen ten or more times. J is TRBJ2-7 and V is TRBV12-3 or TRBV12-4; D is perhaps TRBD1 or TRBD2 (5 bases each). The CDR3 covers 15 residues. V lost 6 bases and J 2 bases, leaving 17 bases between the germline ends. The CDR3 DNA reads as TGTGCCAGCAGCTCCGGGGCAGGAACGACCTACGAGCAGTACTTC. This codes for CASSSGAGTTYEQYF.

This clonotype occurred many times. The rearrangement links TRBV5-1 to TRBJ1-1; possibly TRBD1 for D (5 bases). Trimming cost V 0 bases and J 5 bases, with 17 bases left between them. The germline V gene has CDR1 SGHRS and CDR2 YFSETQ. CDR3 length: 16 amino acids. CDR3 DNA sequence: TGCGCCAGCAGCTTGGACGTCCCAGGGATGGGGACTGAAGCTTTCTTT. Encoded protein: CASSLDVPGMGTEAFF.

This clonotype was detected many times. V and J are TRBV4-1 and TRBJ1-3, with D tentatively TRBD1 (6 bases). Trimming shortened V by 5 bases and J by 0 bases, and 14 bases separated the two germline ends. Per germline, CDR1 MGHRA and CDR2 YSYEKL. CDR3 length: 16 residues. CDR3 residues: CASSTPGQSSGNTIYF. The DNA of the CDR3 is TGCGCCAGCAGCACGCCGGGACAAAGCTCTGGAAACACCATATATTTT.

The V call is TRBV12-3 or TRBV12-4, the J call TRBJ2-5; tentatively, D is TRBD1 (6 bases). This CDR3 has 14 residues. V was pared by 6 bases and J by 5 bases, with 16 bases between. The CDR3 sequence: CASSLQGSEETQYF. In nucleotides, the CDR3 is TGTGCCAGCAGCTTGCAGGGGAGCGAGGAGACCCAGTACTTC.

This clonotype has at least ten counts. This rearrangement joins TRBV20-1 to TRBJ2-5; 10 positions agree with TRBD2. Per the germline V gene, CDR1 is DFQATT and CDR2 is SNEGSKA (reference sequence). V was clipped by 3 bases and J by 4 bases; unmatched bases: 11. CDR3 length equals 16 residues. CDR3 nucleotides: TGCAGTGCTAGCGGGGGAAGCGGGGGGGCTCCAGAGACCCAGTACTTC. This gives the protein CSASGGSGGAPETQYF.

In this sample, this clonotype turned up many times. This chain links TRBV2 with TRBJ1-5, with TRBD1 matching over 7 bases. Germline values: CDR1 SNHLY, CDR2 FYNNEI. The trim removed 3 bases at V and 4 bases at J, leaving 6 bases unmatched. This CDR3 is built from 15 residues. The CDR3 region is CASSDLRGLNQPQHF. The DNA for the CDR3 is TGTGCCAGCAGTGATTTAAGGGGGCTTAATCAGCCCCAGCATTTT.